The clone carrying this TCR beta chain appeared many times. What it recognizes is unknown. The entry originates in a study of T cell repertoires in cytomegalovirus infection. About the research overall: Indications of both CMV infection and matching HLA type were provided by public TCR beta signatures.

TCRdb reprocessed the reads with MiXCR, giving one entry per CDR3 protein. The sample yields about 470,000 distinct CDR3 sequences, about 42% seen once. Trimming took 5 bases from V and 3 from J, leaving 18 bases between them. Germline lookup yields CDR1 SGHTA and CDR2 FQGNSA. CDR3 length equals 16 residues. Sequenced material: cultured PBMCs, taken from culture after CMV antigen stimulation. The receptor comes from a human donor in good health (CMV status not recorded). Some clones in this sample may be carry-over from other donors' samples. The V call is TRBV7-2, the J call TRBJ2-3; D may match TRBD1 or TRBD2 (5 bases each). CDR3 protein: CASSTTGGPGTDTQYF. In DNA, the CDR3 is TGTGCCAGCAGCACCACAGGCGGGCCGGGTACAGATACGCAGTATTTT.